This is a list of T cell receptor beta chains from one sample in a study of blood T cell repertoires in COVID-19. Data came from immunoSEQ multiplex PCR; TCRdb stores just in-frame clones and leaves some out. The sample lists approximately 160,000 clones, 70% to 85% occurring once. What was sequenced was peripheral blood. The receptors originated from a woman between 45 and 65 years old in a cohort sampled during active or convalescent COVID-19. Each CDR3 is given with its conserved first and last residue. The D gene is left open where the match is weak. Part of the rows lack a size; the others show once, few, many or a class for expanded clones.

.	15	TRBV19	TRBD1	TRBJ2-1	TGTGCCAGTAGTACCCGGGACAGCTCCTACAATGAGCAGTTCTTC	CASSTRDSSYNEQFF
.	16	TRBV6-5	.	TRBJ1-3	TGTGCCAGCAGTTACTCGAAGGGGCAGTCTGGAAACACCATATATTTT	CASSYSKGQSGNTIYF
.	14	TRBV6-1	.	TRBJ1-1	TGTGCCAGCAGTGAAGGGCAGGGGAGCACTGAAGCTTTCTTT	CASSEGQGSTEAFF
.	15	TRBV3-1/TRBV3-2	TRBD2	TRBJ2-1	TGTGCCAGCAGCCAAGAGGTCCTAGCGGGGGGGCAGCAGTTCTTC	CASSQEVLAGGQQFF
.	16	TRBV4-1	TRBD1	TRBJ1-1	TGCGCCAGCAGCTTACGACAGGGAACAGCGAACACTGAAGCTTTCTTT	CASSLRQGTANTEAFF
.	17	TRBV7-9	TRBD1	TRBJ1-5	TGTGCCAGCAGCCGAGGTGGGGGACAGGGGTTGGTCCAGCCCCAGCATTTT	CASSRGGGQGLVQPQHF
.	16	TRBV19	TRBD1	TRBJ1-5	TGTGCCAGTAGTATAGATTACAGGGGTGGCAATCAGCCCCAGCATTTT	CASSIDYRGGNQPQHF
.	16	TRBV5-6	TRBD1	TRBJ1-3	TGTGCCAGCAGCTTAGGGACAGGGGCGCTGGGAAACACCATATATTTT	CASSLGTGALGNTIYF
.	13	TRBV10-3	.	TRBJ1-1	TGTGCCATCAGTGAGCCCCTGACACGCACGGCTTTCTTT	CAISEPLTRTAFF
.	14	TRBV5-5	.	TRBJ1-2	TGTGCCAGCAGCTTGGACAGTTCTAACTATGGCTACACCTTC	CASSLDSSNYGYTF
few	17	TRBV12-5	.	TRBJ2-6	TGTGCTAGTGGGCCGGGACACCAGAGCTCTGGGGCCAACGTCCTGACTTTC	CASGPGHQSSGANVLTF
.	15	TRBV9	.	TRBJ1-4	TGTGCCAGCAGCGTAGCGGGAGCGGCCGATGAAAAACTGTTTTTT	CASSVAGAADEKLFF
.	15	TRBV4-3	.	TRBJ1-5	TGCGCCAGCAGCCAAGATCTAGGGGTGAGTCAGCCCCAGCATTTT	CASSQDLGVSQPQHF
.	12	TRBV25-1	TRBD1	TRBJ1-2	TGTGCCAGCAGTGCAGGGGGCGATGGCTACACCTTC	CASSAGGDGYTF
.	12	TRBV30	.	TRBJ1-1	TGTGCCACGGGCAGGCGGGGGACTGAAGCTTTCTTT	CATGRRGTEAFF
.	13	TRBV7-3	.	TRBJ1-5	TGTGCCAGCAGCTTATCCCCAAATCAGCCCCAGCATTTT	CASSLSPNQPQHF
.	14	TRBV7-2	.	TRBJ1-3	TGTGCCAGCAGCCCCTCGGCAGGTCGAAACACCATATATTTT	CASSPSAGRNTIYF
.	14	TRBV27	TRBD1	TRBJ2-7	TGTGCCAGCAGTTTTGGGACAGGGACGGGGGAGCAGTACTTC	CASSFGTGTGEQYF
once	16	TRBV6-5	TRBD1	TRBJ2-2	TGTGCCAGCAGTTACTGGACAGGCGGGAACACCGGGGAGCTGTTTTTT	CASSYWTGGNTGELFF
.	14	TRBV7-3	.	TRBJ1-1	TGTGCCAGCAGCCCAAAGGGGGGGACATCTGAAGCTTTCTTT	CASSPKGGTSEAFF
.	14	TRBV10-3	.	TRBJ2-7	TGTGCCATCAGTGTGGGGGGGCTCTCCTACGAGCAGTACTTC	CAISVGGLSYEQYF
many	14	TRBV3-1/TRBV3-2	TRBD1	TRBJ1-2	TGTGCCAGCAGCCAGCCGACAGGGGGCCATGGCTACACCTTC	CASSQPTGGHGYTF
.	14	TRBV14	.	TRBJ1-4	TGTGCCAGCAGCCCGGGAGGCCATAATGAAAAACTGTTTTTT	CASSPGGHNEKLFF
.	16	TRBV9	TRBD1	TRBJ2-6	TGTGCCAGCAAGCGTGGACAGGGATCTGGGGCCAACGTCCTGACTTTC	CASKRGQGSGANVLTF
.	12	TRBV10-3	.	TRBJ1-2	TGTGCCATCCGGCTGACCCGGGGGGGCTACACCTTC	CAIRLTRGGYTF
.	14	TRBV18	.	TRBJ2-3	TGTGCCAGCTCACTTGGCGCGGGCACAGATACGCAGTATTTT	CASSLGAGTDTQYF
.	15	TRBV6-1	TRBD1	TRBJ2-7	TGTGCCAGCAGTGAAGGACAGGGAGAATTTTACGAGCAGTACTTC	CASSEGQGEFYEQYF
.	13	TRBV30	.	TRBJ1-5	TGTGCCTGGAGTGGGGGTGGGGGGCAGCCCCAGCATTTT	CAWSGGGGQPQHF
.	16	TRBV5-6	.	TRBJ1-2	TGTGCCAGCAGCAGGAGGAAAGGAGGTACTAACTATGGCTACACCTTC	CASSRRKGGTNYGYTF
few	15	TRBV6-5	TRBD1	TRBJ1-1	TGTGCCAGCTCCCCTCGGACAGGGGGCCACACTGAAGCTTTCTTT	CASSPRTGGHTEAFF
.	13	TRBV27	.	TRBJ1-2	TGTGCCAGCAGTTCGGCCGGGGGGGATGGCTACACCTTC	CASSSAGGDGYTF
.	15	TRBV9	TRBD1	TRBJ2-7	TGTGCCAGCAGCTTGGGACAGGGGGCCTCGTACGAGCAGTACTTC	CASSLGQGASYEQYF
.	16	TRBV10-3	TRBD2	TRBJ2-3	TGTGCCATCAGTGAGTCCACTAGCGGGGGGATGAGTACGCAGTATTTT	CAISESTSGGMSTQYF
.	16	TRBV5-1	.	TRBJ1-6	TGCGCCAGCAGCCGTGACCGGCAGGGCTATAATTCACCCCTCCACTTT	CASSRDRQGYNSPLHF
.	14	TRBV19	.	TRBJ2-7	TGTGCCACCTCCCCGAGAGATTCAGGCTACGAGCAGTACTTC	CATSPRDSGYEQYF
.	16	TRBV5-1	TRBD2	TRBJ2-5	TGCGCCAGCAGCTTGGCAGTAGCGGGGGGGCAGGAGACCCAGTACTTC	CASSLAVAGGQETQYF
.	10	TRBV10-1	TRBD1	TRBJ1-6	TGCGCCAGCAGTGAGCACAGGGGGGACTTT	CASSEHRGDF
.	13	TRBV4-3	.	TRBJ1-5	TGCGCCAGCAGCCAAGATCCTAATCAGCCCCAGCATTTT	CASSQDPNQPQHF
.	15	TRBV3-1/TRBV3-2	.	TRBJ2-2	TGTGCCAGCAGCCTCCTGACAACGAACACCGGGGAGCTGTTTTTT	CASSLLTTNTGELFF
few	15	TRBV5-6	.	TRBJ2-7	TGTGCCAGCAGCCGGCTACAGGGTACTCCCTACGAGCAGTACTTC	CASSRLQGTPYEQYF
.	15	TRBV9	.	TRBJ2-2	TGTGCCAGCAGCGTAATCGGGGGAAATACCGGGGAGCTGTTTTTT	CASSVIGGNTGELFF
.	14	TRBV2	.	TRBJ1-1	TGTGCCAGCAGCCCCCTTGACATTAGTACTGAAGCTTTCTTT	CASSPLDISTEAFF
.	14	TRBV5-1	.	TRBJ2-5	TGCGCCAGCAGCCCTGGGGCGGGGAGGGAGACCCAGTACTTC	CASSPGAGRETQYF
once	15	TRBV7-2	.	TRBJ2-2	TGTGCCAGCAGCTTTCAGGGCCATCCCTCCGGGGAGCTGTTTTTT	CASSFQGHPSGELFF
.	14	TRBV27	TRBD1	TRBJ2-7	TGTGCCAGCAGTTCCCGGGACAGGATCAACGAGCAGTACTTC	CASSSRDRINEQYF
.	12	TRBV6-1	.	TRBJ1-2	TGTGCCAGCAGTGACGGAGAGGTAGGCTACACCTTC	CASSDGEVGYTF
.	15	TRBV19	TRBD1	TRBJ1-1	TGTGCCAGTAGTTTCGAGGACAGGGCTCGGACTGAAGCTTTCTTT	CASSFEDRARTEAFF
.	15	TRBV7-2	.	TRBJ2-1	TGTGCCAGCAGCTTAGATTCCAGCGACTACAATGAGCAGTTCTTC	CASSLDSSDYNEQFF
.	13	TRBV6-1	.	TRBJ2-1	TGTGCCAGCAGTGAAGCAGGAACTAGAAGGCCGTTCTTC	CASSEAGTRRPFF
.	14	TRBV18	TRBD1	TRBJ1-2	TGTGCCAGCTCACCCGGGACAGGGGACTATGGCTACACCTTC	CASSPGTGDYGYTF
.	18	TRBV6-2/TRBV6-3	TRBD1	TRBJ1-2	TGTGCCAGCAGTTATTCTTTGTGGAGCGACAGGGGTTTCGATGGCTACACCTTC	CASSYSLWSDRGFDGYTF
once	15	TRBV6-5	TRBD2	TRBJ2-1	TGTGCCAGCAGGGAGGCGGGGGGGCACTACAATGAGCAGTTCTTC	CASREAGGHYNEQFF
.	12	TRBV3-1/TRBV3-2	.	TRBJ1-1	TGTGCCAGCAGCCTCTCGGCGGATCGGGCTTTCTTT	CASSLSADRAFF
.	13	TRBV27	TRBD1	TRBJ1-2	TGTGCCAGCAGTATCACGGGACAGGATGGCTACACCTTC	CASSITGQDGYTF
once	15	TRBV6-5	.	TRBJ2-3	TGTGCCAGCAGGGGCGGGGCTAGCGGCACAGATACGCAGTATTTT	CASRGGASGTDTQYF
.	16	TRBV5-1	TRBD2	TRBJ2-2	TGCGCCAGCAGCTTCAACCCCGGGAGGGGAGGAGGGGAGCTGTTTTTT	CASSFNPGRGGGELFF